A single T cell receptor (beta chain) is shown here with its context. The antigen is unknown. This CDR3 is built from 13 residues. In germline, CDR1 is MDHEN, CDR2 SYDVKM. V shed 5 bases and J shed 2 bases, with 9 bases lying between them. The data were produced by immunoSEQ multiplex PCR, yet TCRdb's version contains in-frame clones alone and is incomplete. The table includes some 2,500,000 clones, under 95% detected once. The source of the sample is a study of shared clonotypes between healthy human individuals. Points from the study as a whole: Some clonotypes were shared by all four sorted-subset donors, while others were not shared. The non-shared ones had lower generation probabilities than the shared ones.

The gene calls are TRBV28 and TRBJ2-5, with D maybe TRBD2 (5 bases). Input material: naive CD4+ T cells from PBMCs. Subset specified: CD45RA+ positively selected. The sequence came from a man aged 18 to 29 in good health. Some clones in this sample may be carry-over from other donors' samples. DNA for the CDR3: TGTGCCAGCAGTACGGACTTGCAAGAGACCCAGTACTTC. It is translated as CASSTDLQETQYF. Looking up the rest from reference TRBV28 and TRBJ2-5 gives the full variable domain: DVKVTQSSRYLVKRTGEKVFLECVQDMDHENMFWYRQDPGLGLRLIYFSYDVKMKEKGDIPEGYSVSREKKERFSLILESASTNQTSMYLCASSTDLQETQYFGPGTRLLVL.